These 26 T cell receptor beta chains were sequenced from one sample in a study of lymphopenia after photon versus proton radiotherapy. Using immunoSEQ multiplex PCR, the repertoire was profiled, and TCRdb retains in-frame clones only, with some absent. The sample contains 10,000 to 15,000 clones, around 90% of which appear only once. The sample was peripheral blood, taken from a patient treated with proton-based radiotherapy. The origin of the receptors is a man in his fifties or sixties with pancreatic cancer.

V and J are TRBV7-6 and TRBJ2-1; TRBD2 might be the D (6 bases). CDR1 and CDR2 (germline): SGHVS, FNYEAQ. This CDR3 has 14 residues. V lost 5 bases and J lost 4, with 12 bases in between. CDR3: CASSPGLDYNEQFF. DNA of the CDR3: TGTGCCAGCAGCCCGGGACTGGATTACAATGAGCAGTTCTTC.

V is TRBV20-1 and J is TRBJ1-1; no definite D call. The CDR3 contains 11 residues. V lost 2 bases and J lost 3, with 4 bases in between. Per germline, CDR1 DFQATT and CDR2 SNEGSKA (reference sequence). CDR3 coding DNA: TGCAGTGCTAGACAGGACACTGAAGCTTTCTTT. Translation gives CSARQDTEAFF.

This clone occurred a few times. This chain links TRBV10-2 with TRBJ2-7; D perhaps matches TRBD1 (5 bases). This CDR3 has 11 residues. Per germline, CDR1 WSHSY and CDR2 SAAADI. Trimming shortened V by 8 bases and J by 5 bases, and 10 bases separated the two germline ends. DNA for the CDR3: TGCGCCAGCCTTAGGGGCCACGAGCAGTACTTC. Translation: CASLRGHEQYF.

In its sample, this clone was seen once. V usage is TRBV6-1 and J usage is TRBJ2-7, with 9 positions matching TRBD2. Germline loops: CDR1 MNHNS, CDR2 SASEGT. V shed 1 base and J 9 bases; nucleotides not matched to a gene: 4. CDR3 length: 13 residues. For the CDR3, the DNA is TGTGCCAGCAGTGAAGGGGATAGCGGGAGGCAGTACTTC. This sequence encodes CASSEGDSGRQYF.

V is TRBV29-1 and J is TRBJ2-4; possibly TRBD2 for D (5 bases). CDR1 SQVTM and CDR2 ANQGSEA come from the germline V gene. There are 13 residues in the CDR3. The V and J ends lost 6 bases and 8 bases respectively, with 17 bases between them. The CDR3, as DNA: TGCAGCGTCGCGGACGGGGTTGGGGACATTCAGTACTTC. Residues: CSVADGVGDIQYF.

The chain carries TRBV5-4 and TRBJ1-2; D unresolved. This CDR3 is built from 13 residues. Germline values: CDR1 SGHNT, CDR2 YYREEE (reference sequence). The V and J ends lost 3 bases and 6 bases respectively, with 12 bases between them. The DNA of the CDR3 is TGTGCCAGCAGCTCCCCCCCGGTAAATGGCTACACCTTC. As protein: CASSSPPVNGYTF.

CDR3 sequence: CASSRTRTHEQYF. The CDR3 bases are TGTGCCAGCAGCAGGACCCGAACCCACGAGCAGTACTTC. V and J are TRBV7-9 and TRBJ2-7; no definite D call. The CDR3 runs to 13 residues. The germline V gene has CDR1 SEHNR and CDR2 FQNEAQ (reference sequence). Trimming pared 5 bases from V and 5 bases from J, leaving 13 bases between.

The sample holds a few counts of this clone. V gene TRBV9 combines with J gene TRBJ2-1; the match to TRBD2 covers 7 bases. The V gene end was trimmed by 0 bases and the J gene end by 6 bases; junction bases not matched to a gene: 9. Germline values: CDR1 SGDLS, CDR2 YYNGEE. CDR3 length: 16 residues. CDR3 residues: CASSVGEGGKSNEQFF. In nucleotides, the CDR3 is TGTGCCAGCAGCGTAGGGGAGGGCGGGAAGTCCAATGAGCAGTTCTTC.

This clone was counted a single time. The V call is TRBV2, the J call TRBJ2-5; D may be TRBD1 or TRBD2 (5 bases each). Germline CDR1 reads SNHLY; CDR2 reads FYNNEI. The CDR3 runs to 12 residues. The V and J ends lost 3 bases and 6 bases respectively, with 8 bases between them. The CDR3 DNA follows: TGTGCCAGCAGTGACCCGGGACAGACCCAGTACTTC. Protein product: CASSDPGQTQYF.

The CDR3 DNA follows: TGTGCCAGCACCCGAAGGGGGACCGGGAACAATGAGCAGTTCTTC. It codes for CASTRRGTGNNEQFF. The gene calls are TRBV2 and TRBJ2-1; possibly TRBD1 for D (6 bases). This CDR3 is 15 amino acids long. Trimming pared 7 bases from V and 5 bases from J, leaving 18 bases between. CDR1 is SNHLY and CDR2 is FYNNEI in the germline V gene.

The rearrangement uses TRBV6-6 and TRBJ1-1; D is possibly TRBD1 (5 bases). V gave up 0 bases and J gave up 8 bases, with 19 bases separating them. Per germline, CDR1 MNHNY and CDR2 SVGAGI (reference sequence). This CDR3 spans 16 amino acids. As DNA, the CDR3 is TGTGCCAGCAGTTACTCGGCAGGGATGGGGAATCTGGAAGCTTTCTTT. It specifies CASSYSAGMGNLEAFF.

The count of this clone is one. The genes are TRBV28 and TRBJ2-7, with D possibly matching TRBD1 (5 bases). The germline V gene has CDR1 MDHEN and CDR2 SYDVKM. The length of the CDR3 is 14 residues. The V end lost 7 bases, the J end lost 4 bases, and 17 bases lay between the germline ends. The CDR3 nucleotides are TGTGCCAGCAAACCGACAGAGAAACCATACGAGCAGTACTTC. This encodes CASKPTEKPYEQYF.

This clone was recorded once. This chain connects TRBV5-1 to TRBJ2-3; 7 positions agree with TRBD1. The V gene end was trimmed by 0 bases and the J gene end by 2 bases; junction bases not matched to a gene: 3. In germline, CDR1 is SGHRS, CDR2 YFSETQ. The CDR3 is made up of 15 amino acids. As DNA, the CDR3 is TGCGCCAGCAGCTTGGGCCAGGGGGACACAGATACGCAGTATTTT. As protein: CASSLGQGDTDTQYF.

The rearrangement uses TRBV5-8 and TRBJ2-7, with D uncertain. The CDR3 sequence is 12 residues long. Deletions cut 0 bases from V and 3 bases from J, with 4 bases between. Germline V CDR1 and CDR2: SGHTS, YDEGEE. The CDR3 reads CASSLGYYEQYF. As DNA, the CDR3 is TGTGCCAGCAGCTTGGGTTACTACGAGCAGTACTTC. Complete variable domain (other parts from reference TRBV5-8 and TRBJ2-7): EAGVTQSPTHLIKTRGQQATLRCSPISGHTSVYWYQQALGLGLQFLLWYDEGEERNRGNFPPRFSGRQFPNYSSELNVNALELEDSALYLCASSLGYYEQYFGPGTRLTVT.

The gene calls are TRBV5-5 and TRBJ2-1, with 7 bases identical to TRBD1. V trimming: 2 bases; J trimming: 3 bases; junction bases outside the gene matches: 5. The germline gives CDR1 SGHKS, CDR2 YYEKEE (reference sequence). The CDR3 covers 15 residues. This chain's CDR3 is CASSFRDSHYNEQFF. The CDR3 DNA reads TGTGCCAGCAGCTTCCGGGACAGTCACTACAATGAGCAGTTCTTC.

The genes are TRBV19 and TRBJ1-5; D call uncertain. V lost 3 bases, J lost 2 bases, and 11 bases lay in between. CDR1 is LNHDA, CDR2 SQIVND, per germline (reference sequence). CDR3 length equals 15 residues. Written as DNA, the CDR3 is TGTGCCAGTAGTATCTCGGGATTAGGCAATCAGCCCCAGCATTTT. Translating it yields CASSISGLGNQPQHF.

The gene calls are TRBV5-4 and TRBJ2-2; perhaps TRBD2 as D (7 bases). V lost 3 bases, J lost 0 bases, and 21 bases lay in between. CDR1 and CDR2 (germline): SGHNT, YYREEE (reference sequence). The CDR3 consists of 19 residues. CDR3 DNA sequence: TGTGCCAGCAGCTCACTGTGGGGGGCTAGCGGTTCGAACACCGGGGAGCTGTTTTTT. It translates to CASSSLWGASGSNTGELFF.

The chain carries TRBV5-8 and TRBJ1-2; possible D gene TRBD1, 6 bases. Germline V gene lookup returns CDR1 SGHTS and CDR2 YDEGEE. Trimming took off 4 bases at V and 4 bases at J, with 14 bases between the two ends. The length of the CDR3 is 14 residues. Here the CDR3 DNA reads TGTGCCAGCAGCCGAGGGACAACAATCTATGGCTACACCTTC. Translation gives CASSRGTTIYGYTF.

This chain joins TRBV20-1 and TRBJ1-2; D unclear. CDR3 length: 11 residues. Germline V gene data show CDR1 as DFQATT and CDR2 as SNEGSKA (reference sequence). V lost 5 bases, J lost 7 bases, and 11 bases lay in between. The CDR3 region has the DNA TGCAGTGCTCGACCCTTCTCTGGCTACACCTTC. Amino acids: CSARPFSGYTF.

V gene TRBV13 combines with J gene TRBJ2-7, with unresolved D. The ends were cut back, 6 bases at V and 2 bases at J, with 17 bases in the middle. The CDR3 is 15 residues long. Germline CDR1 PRHDT, CDR2 FYEKMQ (reference sequence). The CDR3 loop is CASSPARTYAYEQYF. In DNA, the CDR3 is TGTGCCAGCAGTCCAGCGAGGACCTACGCCTACGAGCAGTACTTC.

This clone has just one count. V is TRBV5-6 and J is TRBJ1-1; D unclear. Germline V gene lookup returns CDR1 SGHDT and CDR2 YYEEEE. CDR3 length equals 15 residues. V was clipped by 0 bases and J by 1 base, with 10 bases between them. For the CDR3, the DNA is TGTGCCAGCAGCTTGGGAGCTGGAGCGAACACTGAAGCTTTCTTT. It specifies CASSLGAGANTEAFF.

The CDR3: CASSISGRAEAFF. CDR3 coding DNA: TGTGCCAGTAGTATATCAGGGCGCGCTGAAGCTTTCTTT. The chain is built from TRBV19 and TRBJ1-1, with TRBD1 as a possible D gene (5 bases). Per the germline V gene, CDR1 is LNHDA and CDR2 is SQIVND (reference sequence). Trimming cost V 2 bases and J 6 bases, with 10 bases left between them. The CDR3 has 13 residues.

V is TRBV11-3 and J is TRBJ2-3; D call uncertain. This CDR3 region has 12 residues. Between the trimmed V and J ends, which lost 10 bases and 4 bases, there was a span of 12 bases. Germline assignment: CDR1 SGHNT and CDR2 YENEEA. The CDR3 is CATRGRADTQYF. The CDR3 DNA follows: TGTGCCACCCGAGGACGGGCAGATACGCAGTATTTT.

V usage is TRBV6-1 and J usage is TRBJ1-2; D not certain. Germline V lookup: CDR1 MNHNS, CDR2 SASEGT. With 0 bases removed from V and 3 bases from J, the gap between germline ends came to 14 bases. This CDR3 spans 16 amino acids. CDR3 in DNA: TGTGCCAGCAGTGAAGCCCTTCAGCGGGGTTACTATGGCTACACCTTC. It encodes CASSEALQRGYYGYTF.

V and J are TRBV7-2 and TRBJ2-7, with unresolved D. V lost 5 bases, J lost 5 bases, and 13 bases lay in between. Germline values: CDR1 SGHTA, CDR2 FQGNSA. The CDR3 is 13 residues long. The DNA for the CDR3 is TGTGCCAGCAGCCTCCCGGTTTCTGACGAGCAGTACTTC. Residues: CASSLPVSDEQYF.

The chain is built from TRBV28 and TRBJ2-5; D is ambiguous. The J call may be incorrect, as the DNA end agrees better with TRBJ2-7. Germline V CDR1 and CDR2: MDHEN, SYDVKM. The CDR3 totals 12 residues. This chain's CDR3 is CASTGSSYEQYF. CDR3 in DNA: TGTGCCAGCACGGGCAGTTCCTACGAGCAGTACTTC.